This T cell receptor (beta chain) was obtained from a study of blood T cell repertoires in COVID-19 (TCRdb year 2020). Turning to the overall study: Samples covering the acute and convalescent phases of COVID-19 were provided by collaborators in the United States, Italy and Spain. The material from the prospective study consisted of cDNA or gDNA derived from T cells, B-cell-depleted T cells, or PBMCs. Subjects who had been exposed to COVID-19, were actively infected with it, or had recovered from it provided the deeply sampled blood TCRbeta repertoires that made up the dataset. The repertoires were made available in a free public database intended to serve as a resource for research on the immune response to SARS-CoV-2. The samples were drawn from the first 160 participants of the ongoing ImmuneRACE study and from 950 to 1,500 subjects provided by 6 global collaborators. Nearly every sample came with metadata listing a de-identified subject ID, COVID-19 status, age in years and sex. Where HLA class I and class II types were available, the types were taken from metadata supplied by the sample provider, not from assay-based typing. General study outcomes and caveats: The quantity of clinical and demographic metadata differed by source and by participant and was supplied without curation.

Samples from volunteer blood donors who had recovered from COVID-19 were contributed by a second Seattle source. The collaborating institutions used their own protocols to collect whole blood in K2EDTA tubes. For TCRbeta analysis, collaborator samples were shipped as frozen whole blood, as isolated PBMCs, or as DNA extracted from either sample type. This clone was seen a single time. This clone's antigen is unknown. Base qualities were left out, and no much larger clone turns up one base away. TCRbeta CDR3 regions were amplified from genomic DNA using the immunoSEQ Assay, a bias-controlled multiplex PCR. As for the authors' bioinformatics: Within the assay, amplification of reference gene primers was used to estimate how many nucleated cells each sample contained. To quantify the absolute abundance of each unique TCRbeta CDR3 rearrangement, sequence reads were collapsed and filtered. For each sample, productive Simpson clonality was calculated as the square root of Simpson's diversity index over productive rearrangements. What TCRdb holds here is the immuneACCESS table cut down to in-frame rearrangements. Part of the clones is not present; checked against another copy, under half of the missing clones reflect an unresolved V gene, and the others are unexplained. Clone size and V and J calls were adopted from that table, with D and trimming inferred from the DNA. The sample table records some 320,000 clones; about nine tenths of these occur just once. Over 6% of the sample is taken by the ten largest.

The receptor was isolated from a woman aged 25 to 39 who had recovered from COVID-19. The material sequenced was peripheral blood.

The CDR3 here reads CASRGGFYEQYF. The DNA reads TGTGCCAGCAGGGGCGGGTTCTACGAGCAGTACTTC. The chain is made from TRBV5-8 and TRBJ2-7; 5 matching bases give a weak D call of TRBD2. As encoded in the germline V gene, CDR1 is SGHTS while CDR2 is YDEGEE. The germline ends are 9 bases apart after V is trimmed by 5 bases and J by 3 bases. There are 12 amino acids in the CDR3, from cysteine to phenylalanine inclusive. The CDR3 DNA has 36 bases and is translated from base 1.